The 25 T cell receptor beta chains in this list originate from one sample, sequenced in a study of blood T cell repertoires in COVID-19. Sequenced by immunoSEQ multiplex PCR; TCRdb stores in-frame clones only, minus some. The table shows about 430,000 clones, with roughly 84% occurring only once. Sequencing was done on a sample of PBMCs or T cells enriched from blood (not recorded which). The receptors were gathered from a woman between 18 and 30 years old who had been exposed to COVID-19.

The chain has TRBV11-2 and TRBJ1-3; 9 bases agree with TRBD1. This CDR3 contains 15 residues. J was trimmed by 1 base and V by 5 bases; bases with no gene match: 3. The germline CDR1 and CDR2 sequences are SGHAT and FQNNGV. As DNA, the CDR3 is TGTGCCAGCAGCGACAGGGGGGCATCTGGAAACACCATATATTTT. This sequence encodes CASSDRGASGNTIYF.

The gene calls are TRBV11-2 and TRBJ2-7; tentative D call: TRBD1 (5 bases). CDR3 length equals 15 residues. In germline, CDR1 is SGHAT, CDR2 FQNNGV. The germline V and J ends were trimmed by 1 base and 3 bases, with 13 bases remaining between them. The CDR3 loop is CASSLVMGLYYEQYF. CDR3 in DNA: TGTGCCAGCAGCTTAGTTATGGGGCTTTACTACGAGCAGTACTTC.

A few counts support this clone. The chain uses TRBV28 and TRBJ1-6; perhaps TRBD1 as D (6 bases). The CDR3 has 14 amino acids. Germline lookup yields CDR1 MDHEN and CDR2 SYDVKM. Trimming took off 9 bases at V and 6 bases at J, with 15 bases between the two ends. CDR3: CASAVGGGNSPLHF. The DNA for the CDR3 is TGTGCCAGTGCCGTTGGGGGCGGTAATTCACCCCTCCACTTT. Full variable domain (outside the CDR3, taken from reference TRBV28 and TRBJ1-6): DVKVTQSSRYLVKRTGEKVFLECVQDMDHENMFWYRQDPGLGLRLIYFSYDVKMKEKGDIPEGYSVSREKKERFSLILESASTNQTSMYLCASAVGGGNSPLHFGNGTRLTVT.

The chain combines TRBV19 with TRBJ1-1; the match to TRBD1 covers 9 bases. V lost 4 bases and J lost 4; bases outside the gene matches: 4. Germline CDR1 and CDR2: LNHDA and SQIVND (reference sequence). The CDR3 covers 14 residues. The CDR3 region is CASSKTGGATEAFF. As DNA, the CDR3 is TGTGCCAGTAGTAAGACAGGGGGGGCCACTGAAGCTTTCTTT.

This rearrangement joins TRBV11-2 to TRBJ1-1; D not resolved. V lost 4 bases and J lost 1, with 10 bases in between. The CDR3 loop spans 14 amino acids. Germline CDR1 is SGHAT and CDR2 is FQNNGV. CDR3 coding DNA: TGTGCCAGCAGCTCGTCGGTACGGAACACTGAAGCTTTCTTT. Translating it yields CASSSSVRNTEAFF.

This clone was recorded a few times. V is TRBV19 and J is TRBJ1-5, with 7 bases aligning to TRBD1. CDR3 length: 15 residues. J was trimmed by 3 bases and V by 3 bases; bases with no gene match: 5. Germline V lookup: CDR1 LNHDA, CDR2 SQIVND (reference sequence). CDR3 loop: CASSIGQAINQPQHF. CDR3 sequence (DNA): TGTGCCAGTAGTATCGGACAGGCTATCAATCAGCCCCAGCATTTT.

The chain couples TRBV14 to TRBJ2-1; TRBD2 agrees at 9 bases. J lost 0 bases, V lost 4 bases, and 4 bases had no gene match. The length of the CDR3 is 16 residues. The germline V gene has CDR1 SGHDN and CDR2 FVKESK. CDR3 nucleotides: TGTGCCAGCAGCCTTCTTAGCGGGAGCTCCTACAATGAGCAGTTCTTC. This gives the protein CASSLLSGSSYNEQFF.

The genes are TRBV7-8 and TRBJ2-3; 7 nucleotides match TRBD2. Germline V gene data show CDR1 as SGHVS and CDR2 as FQNEAQ. CDR3 size: 16 residues. V dropped 3 bases and J dropped 2; count of bases not matched to a gene: 8. CDR3 sequence reads: CASSFASGPNTDTQYF. CDR3 DNA sequence: TGTGCCAGCAGCTTTGCTAGCGGACCTAACACAGATACGCAGTATTTT. Using reference TRBV7-8 and TRBJ2-3 for the parts outside the CDR3, the full variable domain is GAGVSQSPRYKVAKRGQDVALRCDPISGHVSLFWYQQALGQGPEFLTYFQNEAQLDKSGLPSDRFFAERPEGSVSTLKIQRTQQEDSAVYLCASSFASGPNTDTQYFGPGTRLTVL.

The gene calls are TRBV24-1 and TRBJ2-7, with D perhaps matching TRBD2 (5 bases). The germline gives CDR1 KGHDR, CDR2 SFDVKD. This CDR3 spans 14 amino acids. V was shortened by 5 bases and J by 0 bases, with 10 bases between the two germline ends. The CDR3 coding sequence is TGTGCCACCAGTGGGGGAGCGCCCTCCTACGAGCAGTACTTC. As protein: CATSGGAPSYEQYF.

A few counts support this clone. The rearrangement links TRBV21-1 to TRBJ1-5; TRBD1 was called by the table and not checked on the DNA. TRBV21-1 is termed a pseudogene. The CDR3 has 14 amino acids. The CDR3 sequence is CASSKSTGYQPQHF. In nucleotides, the CDR3 is TGTGCCAGCAGCAAATCGACAGGGTATCAGCCCCAGCATTTT.

This clone showed up just a few times. V is TRBV27 and J is TRBJ2-7; TRBD1 agrees at 11 bases. Germline V gene sequence: CDR1 MNHEY, CDR2 SMNVEV (reference sequence). V was pared by 3 bases and J by 3 bases, with 19 bases of the junction left unmatched. The CDR3 spans 20 residues. CDR3 sequence (DNA): TGTGCCAGCAGTTTCTCCGCCACCAGGAATTCCGGGACAGGGGGCTACGAGCAGTACTTC. Encoded protein: CASSFSATRNSGTGGYEQYF.

This chain connects TRBV19 to TRBJ2-7, with 7 nucleotides matching TRBD1. V lost 1 base to trimming and J lost 5 bases; unmatched junction nucleotides: 5. Germline values: CDR1 LNHDA, CDR2 SQIVND (reference sequence). The length of the CDR3 is 14 residues. CDR3 residues: CASSIGQGGNEQYF. As DNA, the CDR3 is TGTGCCAGTAGTATAGGACAGGGTGGGAACGAGCAGTACTTC.

The V call is TRBV29-1, the J call TRBJ1-1; the D gene is possibly TRBD1 (5 bases). Trimming stripped 7 bases from V and 5 bases from J, with 11 bases between. Germline CDR1 is SQVTM and CDR2 is ANQGSEA. This CDR3 is built from 11 residues. The CDR3 DNA follows: TGCAGCGCTCAGGGTAGTACTGAAGCTTTCTTT. Translated, it gives CSAQGSTEAFF. Filled out from reference TRBV29-1 and TRBJ1-1, the complete variable domain reads SAVISQKPSRDICQRGTSLTIQCQVDSQVTMMFWYRQQPGQSLTLIATANQGSEATYESGFVIDKFPISRPNLTFSTLTVSNMSPEDSSIYLCSAQGSTEAFFGQGTRLTVV.

The chain recombines TRBV6-2 or TRBV6-3 with TRBJ2-3; 9 nucleotides match TRBD2. CDR1 is MNHEY, CDR2 SVGEGT, per germline. Unmatched junction bases numbered 5, after V lost 0 bases and J lost 7 bases. The CDR3 extends over 15 amino acids. The CDR3 loop reads CASSYSASGAYTQYF. CDR3 in DNA: TGTGCCAGCAGTTACTCGGCTAGCGGGGCATATACGCAGTATTTT.

The rearrangement uses TRBV7-6 and TRBJ1-1; weak D call: TRBD1 (6 bases). Germline values: CDR1 SGHVS, CDR2 FNYEAQ. The CDR3 covers 15 residues. V dropped 4 bases and J dropped 4 bases, with 16 bases sitting between them. The CDR3 DNA reads TGTGCCAGCAGCTGGACCCCTACAGGGAGCACTGAAGCTTTCTTT. Protein product: CASSWTPTGSTEAFF.

The CDR3 DNA follows: TGTGCCAGTAACTCTCGGACAGGCGTTTTATCCTCACCCCTCCACTTT. The encoded protein is CASNSRTGVLSSPLHF. The chain has TRBV19 and TRBJ1-6; 7 bases line up with TRBD1. Losses at the gene ends were 7 bases for V and 10 bases for J; bases not matched to a gene: 16. The CDR3 is made up of 16 amino acids. The germline gives CDR1 LNHDA, CDR2 SQIVND (reference sequence).

The chain employs TRBV4-1 and TRBJ1-5, with 8 nucleotides matching TRBD1. After removal of 1 base from V and 6 bases from J, the junction contained 5 bases not matched to a gene. The CDR3 extends over 15 amino acids. CDR1 and CDR2 (germline): MGHRA, YSYEKL. CDR3 nucleotide sequence: TGCGCCAGCAGCCAAGTTGGACAGGGTTCTCAGCCCCAGCATTTT. Encoded protein: CASSQVGQGSQPQHF.

This clone was counted a few times. The chain carries TRBV10-3 and TRBJ1-2; D gene uncertain. There are 13 residues in the CDR3. CDR1 and CDR2 (germline): ENHRY, SYGVKD. Trimming removed 3 bases from V and 2 bases from J, with 7 bases in between. CDR3: CAISELRNYGYTF. CDR3 bases: TGTGCCATCAGTGAATTACGGAACTATGGCTACACCTTC.

The chain uses TRBV7-2 and TRBJ2-7, with 9 bases lining up with TRBD1. After removal of 1 base from V and 6 bases from J, the junction contained 4 bases not matched to a gene. From germline, CDR1 is SGHTA and CDR2 FQGNSA. The CDR3 runs 14 residues. The CDR3 coding sequence is TGTGCCAGCAGCTTAGGGGACAGGGTGGGCGAGCAGTACTTC. It encodes CASSLGDRVGEQYF.

The gene calls are TRBV28 and TRBJ1-1; D is possibly TRBD1 (5 bases). Looked up from germline, CDR1 is MDHEN and CDR2 is SYDVKM. Between the trimmed V and J ends, which lost 5 bases and 5 bases, there was a span of 9 bases. The CDR3 length is 12 residues. The CDR3 region is CASSGRVTEAFF. The DNA of the CDR3 is TGTGCCAGCAGTGGCAGGGTTACTGAAGCTTTCTTT.

The chain employs TRBV5-4 and TRBJ1-1; D is undetermined. Germline values: CDR1 SGHNT, CDR2 YYREEE (reference sequence). The CDR3 length is 15 residues. The germline V and J ends were trimmed by 2 bases and 3 bases, with 14 bases remaining between them. The CDR3 sequence is CASSFWVAGYTEAFF. The CDR3 DNA reads as TGTGCCAGCAGCTTTTGGGTCGCGGGATACACTGAAGCTTTCTTT.

V and J are TRBV3-1 (or the pseudogene TRBV3-2) and TRBJ2-7, with D perhaps TRBD1 (6 bases). Germline CDR1 LGHDT, CDR2 YNNKEL (reference sequence). The CDR3 totals 15 residues. Trimming cost V 1 base and J 2 bases, with 12 bases left between them. DNA of the CDR3: TGTGCCAGCAGCCAAGGGACAGTCCCGACCTACGAGCAGTACTTC. This codes for CASSQGTVPTYEQYF.

The chain joins TRBV19 to TRBJ1-3; no clear D. The CDR3 runs 15 residues. CDR1 is LNHDA and CDR2 is SQIVND in the germline V gene (reference sequence). The germline V and J ends were trimmed by 5 bases and 0 bases, with 11 bases remaining between them. In DNA, the CDR3 is TGTGCCAGTAGTCCGGCGGTCGCCTCTGGAAACACCATATATTTT. Encoded protein: CASSPAVASGNTIYF. Full variable domain (remainder filled in from reference TRBV19 and TRBJ1-3): DGGITQSPKYLFRKEGQNVTLSCEQNLNHDAMYWYRQDPGQGLRLIYYSQIVNDFQKGDIAEGYSVSREKKESFPLTVTSAQKNPTAFYLCASSPAVASGNTIYFGEGSWLTVV.

This chain uses TRBV7-9 with TRBJ2-5; TRBD1 matches 9 bases. This CDR3 has 15 residues. Germline V gives CDR1 SEHNR, CDR2 FQNEAQ (reference sequence). The junction had 5 bases not matched to a gene; V was cut back by 5 bases and J by 1 base. The CDR3 loop reads CASSPGTGTQETQYF. CDR3 DNA: TGTGCCAGCAGCCCCGGGACAGGGACCCAAGAGACCCAGTACTTC.

The genes are TRBV5-4 and TRBJ1-1; D perhaps matches TRBD1 (6 bases). CDR1 SGHNT and CDR2 YYREEE come from the germline V gene (reference sequence). V lost 10 bases and J lost 3, with 13 bases in between. The CDR3 has 12 residues. The CDR3 DNA reads TGTGCCCAAGGGGGGGCCGACACTGAAGCTTTCTTT. Its protein is CAQGGADTEAFF.